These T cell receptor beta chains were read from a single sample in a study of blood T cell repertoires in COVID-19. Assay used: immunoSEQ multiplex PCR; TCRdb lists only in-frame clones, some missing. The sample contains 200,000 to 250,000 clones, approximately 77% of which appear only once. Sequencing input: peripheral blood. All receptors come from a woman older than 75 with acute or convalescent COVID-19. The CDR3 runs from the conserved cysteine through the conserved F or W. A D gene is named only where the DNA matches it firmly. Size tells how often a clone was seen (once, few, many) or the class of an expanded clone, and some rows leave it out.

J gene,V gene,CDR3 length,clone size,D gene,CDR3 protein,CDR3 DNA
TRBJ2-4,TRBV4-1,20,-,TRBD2,CASSQEPGLAGALAKNIQYF,TGCGCCAGCAGCCAGGAACCGGGACTAGCGGGGGCCTTAGCCAAAAACATTCAGTACTTC
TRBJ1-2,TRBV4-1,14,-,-,CASSQDPGNYGYTF,TGCGCCAGCAGCCAAGATCCAGGGAACTATGGCTACACCTTC
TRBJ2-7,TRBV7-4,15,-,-,CASSLALGQTYEQYF,TGTGCCAGCAGCTTAGCGCTAGGACAGACCTACGAGCAGTACTTC
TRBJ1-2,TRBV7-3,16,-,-,CASSRLGGTLNYGYTF,TGTGCCAGCAGCCGCCTTGGGGGCACCCTTAACTATGGCTACACCTTC
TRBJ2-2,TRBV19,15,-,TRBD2,CASRGSGGDTGELFF,TGTGCCAGTAGAGGCAGCGGGGGGGACACCGGGGAGCTGTTTTTT
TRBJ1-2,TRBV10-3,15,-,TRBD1,CAISESGRGLGGYTF,TGTGCCATCAGTGAGTCGGGCAGGGGGCTCGGTGGCTACACCTTC
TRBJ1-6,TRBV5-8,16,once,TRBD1,CASSHAGGTNNSPLHF,TGTGCCAGCAGCCACGCAGGGGGCACTAATAATTCACCCCTCCACTTT
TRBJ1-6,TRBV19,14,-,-,CASSPTDYNSPLHF,TGTGCCAGTAGCCCGACAGATTATAATTCACCCCTCCACTTT
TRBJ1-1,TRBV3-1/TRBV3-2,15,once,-,CASTLGTGENTEAFF,TGTGCCAGCACCCTGGGGACGGGAGAGAACACTGAAGCTTTCTTT
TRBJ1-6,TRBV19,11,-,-,CASSTGSPLHF,TGTGCCAGTAGTACCGGTTCACCCCTCCACTTT
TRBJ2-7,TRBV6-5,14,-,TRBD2,CASRDSGGTYEQYF,TGTGCCAGCAGGGATAGCGGGGGGACCTACGAGCAGTACTTC
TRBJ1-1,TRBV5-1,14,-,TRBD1,CASSTGQAIDEAFF,TGCGCCAGCAGCACGGGACAGGCCATTGATGAAGCTTTCTTT
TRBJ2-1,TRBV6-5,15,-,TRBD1,CASSWDRDLYNEQFF,TGTGCCAGCAGTTGGGACAGGGACCTCTACAATGAGCAGTTCTTC
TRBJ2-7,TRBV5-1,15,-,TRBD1,CASSLEQGAAYEQYF,TGCGCCAGCAGCTTGGAACAGGGGGCGGCCTACGAGCAGTACTTC
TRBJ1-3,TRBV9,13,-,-,CASSGREGNTIYF,TGTGCCAGCAGCGGTCGGGAGGGAAACACCATATATTTT
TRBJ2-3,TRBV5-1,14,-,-,CASSLGQSTDTQYF,TGCGCCAGCAGCTTGGGGCAGAGCACAGATACGCAGTATTTT
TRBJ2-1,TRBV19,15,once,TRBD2,CASSVSSGVHNEQFF,TGTGCCAGTAGTGTCTCTAGCGGGGTCCACAATGAGCAGTTCTTC
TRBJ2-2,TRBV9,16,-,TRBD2,CASSVVRAGGPGELFF,TGTGCCAGCAGCGTAGTTCGAGCGGGGGGGCCCGGGGAGCTGTTTTTT
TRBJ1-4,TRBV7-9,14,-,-,CASVRGSTNEKLFF,TGTGCCAGCGTCCGGGGATCAACTAATGAAAAACTGTTTTTT
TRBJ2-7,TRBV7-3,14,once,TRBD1,CASARQGRFDEQYF,TGTGCCAGCGCTAGACAGGGGAGGTTTGACGAGCAGTACTTC
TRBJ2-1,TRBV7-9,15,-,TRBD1,CASSLEGGAYNEQFF,TGTGCCAGCAGCTTAGAAGGGGGCGCCTACAATGAGCAGTTCTTC
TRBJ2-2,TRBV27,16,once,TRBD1,CASSTLTGGGHGELFF,TGTGCCAGCAGTACCTTAACAGGGGGCGGTCACGGGGAGCTGTTTTTT
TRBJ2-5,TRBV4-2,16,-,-,CASSRRREQHQQPIHF,TGTGCCAGCAGCCGAAGGAGGGAGCAGCACCAACAACCAATACACTTC
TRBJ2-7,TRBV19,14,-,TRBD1,CASSSRQGTYEQYF,TGTGCCAGTAGTTCCCGACAGGGGACCTACGAGCAGTACTTC
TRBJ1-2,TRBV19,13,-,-,CASSISGVDGYTF,TGTGCCAGTAGTATCTCAGGGGTTGATGGCTACACCTTC
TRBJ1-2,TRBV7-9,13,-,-,CASSLAGADGYTF,TGTGCCAGCAGCTTAGCGGGGGCCGATGGCTACACCTTC
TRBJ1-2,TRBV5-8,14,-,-,CASSLEPDYYGYTF,TGTGCCAGCAGCTTGGAACCGGACTACTATGGCTACACCTTC
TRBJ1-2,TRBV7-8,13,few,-,CASSLQGSYGYTF,TGTGCCAGCAGCTTACAGGGGTCCTATGGCTACACCTTC
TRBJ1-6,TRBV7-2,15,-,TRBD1,CASSFRTGEGSPLHF,TGTGCCAGCAGTTTCAGGACAGGGGAAGGTTCACCCCTCCACTTT
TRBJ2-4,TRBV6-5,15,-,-,CASRPPGVAKNIQYF,TGTGCCAGCAGACCCCCGGGGGTAGCCAAAAACATTCAGTACTTC
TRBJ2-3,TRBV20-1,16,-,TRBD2,CSASQTSGGDTDTQYF,TGCAGTGCTAGTCAAACTAGCGGGGGTGACACAGATACGCAGTATTTT
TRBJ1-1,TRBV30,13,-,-,CAWKGHMNTEAFF,TGTGCCTGGAAGGGACATATGAACACTGAAGCTTTCTTT
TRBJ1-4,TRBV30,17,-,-,CAWSVRPGRGGDEKLFF,TGTGCCTGGAGTGTACGTCCAGGGAGGGGGGGAGATGAAAAACTGTTTTTT